This T cell receptor (beta chain) came from a study of blood T cell repertoires in COVID-19 (dated by TCRdb to the early 2020s). In the study overall: Samples from collaborators originated in the United States, Italy and Spain and spanned both the acute and convalescent phases of COVID-19. The prospective study material was composed of cDNA or gDNA derived from T cells, B-cell-depleted T cells, or PBMCs. The dataset comprised deeply sampled blood TCRbeta repertoires from subjects exposed to, actively infected with, or recovered from COVID-19. A freely available public database, intended as a resource for researchers studying the immune response to SARS-CoV-2, is where the repertoires were released. The samples were drawn from the first 160 participants of the ongoing ImmuneRACE study and from 1,254 subjects provided by 6 global collaborators. The sample metadata nearly always contained a de-identified subject ID, COVID-19 status, age in years and sex. Where available, HLA class I and class II types were taken from metadata supplied by the sample provider and were not determined by assay-based typing. The paper's findings and limits, for the study overall: The amount of clinical and demographic metadata varied by source and participant and was provided uncurated.

Reading from cysteine to phenylalanine, the CDR3 counts 11 amino acids. Just the 33-base CDR3 DNA is kept, in frame starting at base 1. The junction shows trimming of 6 bases on V and 9 bases on J, plus 14 bases between the germline ends. The germline V gene supplies CDR1 SQVTM and CDR2 ANQGSEA. The collaborating institutions used their own protocols to collect whole blood in K2EDTA tubes. For TCRbeta analysis, collaborator samples were shipped as frozen whole blood, as isolated PBMCs, or as DNA extracted from either sample type. The immunoSEQ Assay, a bias-controlled multiplex PCR, was used to amplify TCRbeta CDR3 regions from genomic DNA. From the authors' description of their analysis: Within the assay, amplification of reference gene primers was used to estimate how many nucleated cells each sample contained. To quantify the absolute abundance of each unique TCRbeta CDR3 rearrangement, sequence reads were collapsed and filtered. For each sample, productive Simpson clonality was calculated by taking the square root of Simpson's diversity index across productive rearrangements. In its TCRdb copy, this immuneACCESS table keeps in-frame sequences only and misses some clones. Where compared with another copy, unresolved V genes explain less than half of these, and the others have no known cause. For V, J and clone size, that table is used; D and trimming come from the DNA. The sample profile shows roughly 150,000 clones; 87% of them were found once. Jointly, the top ten make up about 5% of the sample.

About this clone: No cognate antigen has been identified for it. Per-nucleotide qualities are absent, and no much larger clonotype sits a single base away.

This TCR was sampled from a human donor in a cohort sampled during active COVID-19. The chain is encoded by TRBV29-1 joined to TRBJ2-5, with the D gene not confidently named. The source material was peripheral blood. The DNA sequence is given as TGCAGCGTGGGCCCCTTCGAGGCCCAGTACTTC. This codes for CSVGPFEAQYF.